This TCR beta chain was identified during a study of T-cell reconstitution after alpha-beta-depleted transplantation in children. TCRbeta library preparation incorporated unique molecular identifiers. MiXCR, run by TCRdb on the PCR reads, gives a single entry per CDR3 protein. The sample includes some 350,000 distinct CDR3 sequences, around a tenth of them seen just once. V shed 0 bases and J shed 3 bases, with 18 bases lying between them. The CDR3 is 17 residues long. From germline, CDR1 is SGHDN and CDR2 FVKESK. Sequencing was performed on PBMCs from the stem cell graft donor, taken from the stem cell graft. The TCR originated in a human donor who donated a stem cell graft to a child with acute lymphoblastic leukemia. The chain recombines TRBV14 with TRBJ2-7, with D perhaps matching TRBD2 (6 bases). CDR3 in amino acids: CASSQDKARGTNYEQYF. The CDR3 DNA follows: TGTGCCAGCAGCCAAGATAAGGCTCGCGGGACGAACTACGAGCAGTACTTC.